This TCR beta chain was recorded in a study of metastatic and nonmetastatic thyroid tumors. TCRdb re-called the PCR reads via MiXCR. Seen here are around 4,500 clones, 34% observed once, and the top ten hold 25% to 30%. All patients were treatment-naive before thyroid surgery. Germline CDR1 and CDR2: SNHLY and FYNNEI. V lost 4 bases and J 2 bases, leaving 21 bases between the germline ends. The CDR3 sequence is 18 residues long. The TCR was taken from a male donor with papillary thyroid cancer or a benign thyroid nodule (not recorded which). Some clones in this sample may be carry-over from other donors' samples. Sequencing used adjacent normal tissue. The gene calls are TRBV2 and TRBJ2-1, with D tentatively TRBD2 (5 bases). CDR3 amino acids: CASSVSSREIRTYNEQFF. CDR3 bases: TGTGCCAGCAGTGTGTCTTCTAGGGAGATCAGGACCTACAATGAGCAGTTCTTC.